These T cell receptor beta chains were read from a single sample in a study of blood T cell repertoires in COVID-19. This table comes from immunoSEQ multiplex PCR, and its TCRdb copy is limited to in-frame clones, with some not included. Among hundreds of thousands of clones listed, 88% were seen once. Sequencing was carried out using PBMCs or T cells enriched from blood (not recorded which). The origin of the receptors is a woman aged 35 to 49 with acute COVID-19. CDR3s leave out the opening cysteine and the closing phenylalanine or tryptophan. D genes are given only for firm matches. For some rows the clone size is stated as once, few or many, or as a class when expanded; others skip it.

v_call	clone_size	j_call	d_call	cdr3_aa
TRBV3-1/TRBV3-2	-	TRBJ2-5	TRBD1	ASNRGQGAVETQY
TRBV11-3	once	TRBJ2-3	TRBD1	ASSLGTGRTDTQY
TRBV11-2	-	TRBJ2-7	-	ASSLMTVSYEQY
TRBV2	-	TRBJ2-7	-	ATWDGGPYEQY
TRBV11-2	-	TRBJ2-2	-	ASSLAGGPTGELF
TRBV9	-	TRBJ1-1	-	ASGPGPTNTEAF
TRBV30	-	TRBJ2-5	-	AWSPQVSGAQY
TRBV5-6	-	TRBJ1-1	TRBD1	ASSGAGGTEAF
TRBV30	-	TRBJ1-1	TRBD1	AWSVQGSTEAF
TRBV10-3	-	TRBJ1-2	TRBD1	AIGGQGVSYT
TRBV6-1	-	TRBJ1-1	TRBD1	ASSVSTGGADTEAF
TRBV4-2	-	TRBJ1-2	-	ASSQDRSPYGYT
TRBV19	-	TRBJ1-2	-	ASSIWTAERANYGYT
TRBV5-4	-	TRBJ1-2	-	ASSFWGGSYGYT
TRBV12-3/TRBV12-4	-	TRBJ2-2	TRBD1	ASSLGGQGELF
TRBV7-2	-	TRBJ2-1	-	ASSIPYNEQF
TRBV18	few	TRBJ2-2	-	ASSQTGFAGELF
TRBV7-6	-	TRBJ2-1	TRBD2	ASSLARGVAGRSYNEQF
TRBV2	once	TRBJ2-5	-	ASSDLGQGSGETQY
TRBV3-1/TRBV3-2	-	TRBJ2-5	TRBD1	ASSQPNRGGKAQY
TRBV19	-	TRBJ1-5	-	AASGHRNQPQH
TRBV5-8	-	TRBJ1-6	TRBD1	ASSLLTGGRRSYNSPLH
TRBV7-9	-	TRBJ2-3	-	ASSLAVSTDTQY
TRBV27	-	TRBJ1-5	TRBD1	ASSPIRDSNQPQH
TRBV29-1	-	TRBJ2-1	-	SVEQQPGHTFYYNEQF
TRBV7-8	-	TRBJ2-3	TRBD2	ASSLGGGAKDTQY
TRBV29-1	-	TRBJ2-2	TRBD2	SVTGGTGELF
TRBV12-3/TRBV12-4	-	TRBJ2-1	-	ASSLVSYNEQF
TRBV7-9	-	TRBJ2-7	TRBD1	ASSFDRGNEQY
TRBV19	few	TRBJ1-1	-	ASSIGRFENTEAF
TRBV6-5	-	TRBJ2-3	TRBD2	ASSAGGVDTQY
TRBV3-1/TRBV3-2	-	TRBJ2-5	TRBD1	ASSLPGQGKETQY